These 13 T cell receptor beta chains originate from one sample sequenced in a study of T cells in narcolepsy. Here immunoSEQ multiplex PCR was the method, and the copy in TCRdb shows in-frame clones only, minus some. The profile covers approximately 35,000 clones, with 80% appearing a single time and 1.1% taken by the ten largest. The sample taken for sequencing was memory (CD45RA-) CD4+ T cells from blood. Source of these receptors: a human donor in good health.

V is TRBV15 and J is TRBJ2-3, with 12 nucleotides matching TRBD2. The junction had 2 bases not matched to a gene; V was cut back by 1 base and J by 6 bases. Germline lookup yields CDR1 LNHNV and CDR2 YYDKDF (reference sequence). The CDR3 spans 15 residues. CDR3 in amino acids: CATSRGTSGTDTQYF. CDR3 sequence (DNA): TGTGCCACCAGCAGAGGGACTAGCGGGACCGATACGCAGTATTTT.

V and J are TRBV29-1 and TRBJ2-5, with D unresolved. The CDR3 consists of 13 residues. The germline CDR1 and CDR2 sequences are SQVTM and ANQGSEA. Trimming stripped 7 bases from V and 7 bases from J, with 19 bases between. CDR3 region: CSGSPSSPGTQYF. The CDR3 region has the DNA TGCAGCGGGTCCCCTTCGAGCCCAGGGACCCAGTACTTC.

The chain joins TRBV10-1 to TRBJ2-3; D gene uncertain. With 3 bases removed from V and 3 bases from J, the gap between germline ends came to 16 bases. The CDR3 loop spans 16 amino acids. Looked up from germline, CDR1 is WNHNN and CDR2 is SYGVQD (reference sequence). The CDR3 DNA is TGCGCCAGCAGTGATTCTTTGGGCACGGGTACAGATACGCAGTATTTT. Residues: CASSDSLGTGTDTQYF.

CDR3 in DNA: TGCAGTGCTAGTCACAGGAACGAGCAGTACTTC. This translates into CSASHRNEQYF. The V call is TRBV20-1, the J call TRBJ2-7; D is perhaps TRBD1 (5 bases). The germline CDR1 and CDR2 sequences are DFQATT and SNEGSKA (reference sequence). The CDR3 sequence is 11 residues long. Trimming shortened V by 3 bases and J by 5 bases, and 8 bases separated the two germline ends.

The chain recombines TRBV7-2 with TRBJ1-1; D is unclear. This CDR3 has 12 residues. Germline V gene data show CDR1 as SGHTA and CDR2 as FQGNSA. Trimming left V 3 bases short and J 4 bases short, with 6 bases between. The CDR3 bases are TGTGCCAGCAGCTTTTTCGGCACTGAAGCTTTCTTT. The encoded protein is CASSFFGTEAFF.

The CDR3 loop reads CASSPAGAGANVLTF. DNA for the CDR3: TGTGCCAGCAGCCCGGCGGGGGCCGGGGCCAACGTCCTGACTTTC. The V gene is TRBV7-9, the J gene TRBJ2-6; a possible D gene is TRBD2 (7 bases). V was clipped by 5 bases and J by 4 bases, with 12 bases between them. Germline-derived CDR1 and CDR2 are SEHNR and FQNEAQ (reference sequence). The CDR3 length is 15 residues. Full variable domain (outside the CDR3, taken from reference TRBV7-9 and TRBJ2-6): DTGVSQNPRHKITKRGQNVTFRCDPISEHNRLYWYRQTLGQGPEFLTYFQNEAQLEKSRLLSDRFSAERPKGSFSTLEIQRTEQGDSAMYLCASSPAGAGANVLTFGAGSRLTVL.

The chain has TRBV13 and TRBJ2-2; D may match TRBD1 or TRBD2 (5 bases each). Germline V lookup: CDR1 PRHDT, CDR2 FYEKMQ (reference sequence). The ends were cut back, 3 bases at V and 5 bases at J, with 22 bases in the middle. The CDR3 runs 18 residues. In nucleotides, the CDR3 is TGTGCCAGCAGCTTCTGGACAACACTGGGGGTTCGGACCGGGGAGCTGTTTTTT. Translated: CASSFWTTLGVRTGELFF. The entire variable domain, with the rest obtained from reference TRBV13 and TRBJ2-2, is as follows: AAGVIQSPRHLIKEKRETATLKCYPIPRHDTVYWYQQGPGQDPQFLISFYEKMQSDKGSIPDRFSAQQFSDYHSELNMSSLELGDSALYFCASSFWTTLGVRTGELFFGEGSRLTVL.

The chain has TRBV10-3 and TRBJ2-3; TRBD2 agrees at 11 bases. Per germline, CDR1 ENHRY and CDR2 SYGVKD. V shed 7 bases and J 2 bases; nucleotides not matched to a gene: 5. The CDR3 has 15 amino acids. Here the CDR3 DNA reads TGTGCCATCACTGTAGCGGGGGGGAACACAGATACGCAGTATTTT. Amino acids: CAITVAGGNTDTQYF.

This chain connects TRBV18 to TRBJ2-7; 7 bases align to TRBD2. J lost 2 bases, V lost 5 bases, and 0 bases had no gene match. Germline-derived CDR1 and CDR2 are KGHSH and LQKENI. The CDR3 consists of 12 residues. The CDR3 protein is CASSAGAYEQYF. DNA for the CDR3: TGTGCCAGCTCAGCGGGGGCCTACGAGCAGTACTTC.

The J gene is TRBJ2-2, the V gene TRBV9; 7 bases line up with TRBD1. V shed 3 bases, J shed 6 bases, and the junction held 2 bases outside the gene matches. Germline V gives CDR1 SGDLS, CDR2 YYNGEE. The CDR3 totals 13 residues. The CDR3 region has the DNA TGTGCCAGCAGCGCAACAGGGGCCGGGGAGCTGTTTTTT. This codes for CASSATGAGELFF.

The J gene is TRBJ2-5, the V gene TRBV5-4, with D possibly matching TRBD2 (5 bases). The germline gives CDR1 SGHNT, CDR2 YYREEE (reference sequence). The CDR3 is 14 amino acids. V lost 0 bases to trimming and J lost 5 bases, with 11 bases between them. Written as DNA, the CDR3 is TGTGCCAGCAGCTTGGGCGGGTACGGGGAGACCCAGTACTTC. Residues: CASSLGGYGETQYF.

This clone was picked up a small number of times. The chain has TRBV6-1 and TRBJ1-3; perhaps TRBD1 as D (6 bases). CDR3 length equals 15 residues. Between the trimmed V and J ends, which lost 4 bases and 3 bases, there was a span of 13 bases. Germline CDR1 MNHNS, CDR2 SASEGT. CDR3 region: CASSATGLSGNTIYF. DNA of the CDR3: TGTGCCAGCAGTGCTACAGGGTTAAGTGGAAACACCATATATTTT.

This chain uses TRBV11-2 with TRBJ2-7, with D maybe TRBD1 (6 bases). Germline CDR1 SGHAT, CDR2 FQNNGV. This CDR3 spans 15 amino acids. V was clipped by 5 bases and J by 0 bases, with 14 bases between them. Here the CDR3 DNA reads TGTGCCAGCAGCCCAAGTTGGGGGCTCTCCTACGAGCAGTACTTC. It specifies CASSPSWGLSYEQYF.